The 20 T cell receptor beta chains presented below share a single source sample, sequenced in a study of cytomegalovirus exposure and HLA in healthy donors. Produced via immunoSEQ multiplex PCR; TCRdb's table is partial and in-frame only. This table holds 150,000 or so clones, approximately 90% found once. The sample comprised PBMCs. These receptors were obtained from a woman in her twenties or thirties in good health and CMV-seropositive.

J is TRBJ1-2 and V is TRBV4-2; D may be TRBD1 (5 bases). V lost 2 bases and J 0 bases, leaving 13 bases between the germline ends. The CDR3 runs to 16 residues. Germline values: CDR1 LGHNA, CDR2 YNFKEQ. CDR3 DNA sequence: TGTGCCAGCAGCCAACCCCCTCCGGGGGCTAACTATGGCTACACCTTC. It encodes CASSQPPPGANYGYTF.

The J gene is TRBJ2-7, the V gene TRBV7-9; the match to TRBD2 covers 10 bases. The V gene end was trimmed by 5 bases and the J gene end by 2 bases; junction bases not matched to a gene: 18. The CDR3 loop spans 19 amino acids. The germline V gene encodes CDR1 SEHNR and CDR2 FQNEAQ (reference sequence). The CDR3 nucleotides are TGTGCCAGCAGCATCACGCCGACAGTGATAACTAGCGGGACCTACGAGCAGTACTTC. Protein product: CASSITPTVITSGTYEQYF.

The V gene is TRBV5-5, the J gene TRBJ1-5, with no clear D. The CDR3 is made up of 14 amino acids. Germline lookup yields CDR1 SGHKS and CDR2 YYEKEE (reference sequence). Trimming shortened V by 2 bases and J by 5 bases, and 11 bases separated the two germline ends. CDR3 amino acids: CASSFGAPHQPQHF. DNA for the CDR3: TGTGCCAGCAGCTTCGGAGCTCCCCATCAGCCCCAGCATTTT.

The chain carries TRBV6-6 and TRBJ2-6, with D tentatively TRBD1 (6 bases). The germline V gene encodes CDR1 MNHNY and CDR2 SVGAGI (reference sequence). Trimming left V 8 bases short and J 4 bases short, with 15 bases between. CDR3 length equals 15 residues. This chain's CDR3 is CASSKQGSGANVLTF. The CDR3 bases are TGTGCCAGCTCGAAACAGGGCTCAGGGGCCAACGTCCTGACTTTC.

The gene calls are TRBV5-6 and TRBJ2-7; D is possibly TRBD2 (5 bases). The V gene lost 4 bases and the J gene lost 2 bases, with 13 bases spanning the gap. CDR1 and CDR2 from the germline V gene are SGHDT and YYEEEE. The CDR3 has 14 residues. The CDR3 reads CASSGWSGTYEQYF. CDR3 DNA sequence: TGTGCCAGCAGCGGCTGGAGCGGCACCTACGAGCAGTACTTC.

This clone was seen a single time. The chain uses TRBV27 and TRBJ2-5; 8 positions agree with TRBD2. CDR1 is MNHEY, CDR2 SMNVEV, per germline (reference sequence). This CDR3 contains 15 residues. J gave up 1 base and V 2 bases, and 3 bases lay outside the gene matches. CDR3 DNA: TGTGCCAGCAGTTTACTAGCGGGTCCCCAAGAGACCCAGTACTTC. Translated: CASSLLAGPQETQYF.

This clone has only one observation. The rearrangement uses TRBV2 and TRBJ2-1, with a tentative D call TRBD2 (6 bases). Germline V lookup: CDR1 SNHLY, CDR2 FYNNEI. This CDR3 has 16 residues. The V gene lost 3 bases and the J gene lost 2 bases, with 14 bases spanning the gap. CDR3 nucleotide sequence: TGTGCCAGCAGTGAGTACGGCCGGGAGCCCTACAATGAGCAGTTCTTC. Its protein is CASSEYGREPYNEQFF.

The table lists this clone with a few counts. This chain links TRBV19 with TRBJ1-2; D is unresolved. The CDR3 contains 12 residues. Trimming stripped 8 bases from V and 6 bases from J, with 13 bases between. Germline V gene lookup returns CDR1 LNHDA and CDR2 SQIVND (reference sequence). The DNA for the CDR3 is TGTGCCAGTCAAAGAGGGTGGGATGGCTACACCTTC. This encodes CASQRGWDGYTF.

The chain couples TRBV6-6 to TRBJ2-1; 12 bases align to TRBD2. The germline V gene encodes CDR1 MNHNY and CDR2 SVGAGI (reference sequence). CDR3 length: 16 amino acids. Unmatched junction bases numbered 6, after V lost 1 base and J lost 8 bases. The CDR3 protein is CASSYFSSGGAYEQFF. As DNA, the CDR3 is TGTGCCAGCAGTTACTTTTCTAGCGGGGGGGCGTATGAGCAGTTCTTC.

The chain carries TRBV29-1 and TRBJ1-2, with TRBD1 as a possible D gene (6 bases). Germline V gives CDR1 SQVTM, CDR2 ANQGSEA. V shed 8 bases and J shed 8 bases, with 15 bases lying between them. This CDR3 contains 11 residues. The CDR3 DNA reads TGCAGCACGGCCGGGGGGGCGGGCTACACCTTC. Its translation: CSTAGGAGYTF.

The chain joins TRBV27 to TRBJ1-4; 7 bases are shared with TRBD1. Germline CDR1 reads MNHEY; CDR2 reads SMNVEV (reference sequence). The CDR3 covers 13 residues. V shed 3 bases, J shed 8 bases, and the junction held 3 bases outside the gene matches. This CDR3 is CASSLRGGEKLFF. Here the CDR3 DNA reads TGTGCCAGCAGTTTGAGAGGGGGCGAAAAACTGTTTTTT.

The V call is TRBV10-2, the J call TRBJ2-7, with 7 bases matching TRBD1. The CDR3 runs 16 residues. Trimming at V came to 0 bases and at J to 2 bases, leaving 7 bases not matched to a gene. Looked up from germline, CDR1 is WSHSY and CDR2 is SAAADI. The CDR3 DNA sequence: TGCGCCAGCAGTGAGTCCCCCGGGACAGCTCCCTACGAGCAGTACTTC. This codes for CASSESPGTAPYEQYF.

The chain joins TRBV28 to TRBJ2-5; TRBD1 agrees at 7 bases. CDR3 length equals 14 residues. V lost 5 bases to trimming and J lost 9 bases; unmatched junction nucleotides: 12. Germline values: CDR1 MDHEN, CDR2 SYDVKM. The CDR3 here is CASSPTRRGIPQYF. The CDR3 nucleotides read TGTGCCAGCAGTCCCACCCGCAGGGGGATTCCCCAGTACTTC.

This chain uses TRBV19 with TRBJ1-6, with 10 bases lining up with TRBD1. V trimming: 9 bases; J trimming: 8 bases; junction bases outside the gene matches: 4. This CDR3 is built from 13 residues. Germline V gene data show CDR1 as LNHDA and CDR2 as SQIVND (reference sequence). The CDR3 coding sequence is TGTGCCAGCCGACAGGGGGCTTATTCACCCCTCCACTTT. It specifies CASRQGAYSPLHF.

V usage is TRBV7-2 and J usage is TRBJ2-1; the D gene is possibly TRBD2 (7 bases). The CDR3 sequence is 14 residues long. Trimming shortened V by 3 bases and J by 9 bases, and 15 bases separated the two germline ends. In germline, CDR1 is SGHTA, CDR2 FQGNSA. The CDR3: CASSLRGTTVEQFF. The CDR3 DNA is TGTGCCAGCAGCTTGAGGGGGACTACCGTTGAGCAGTTCTTC.

The V call is TRBV2, the J call TRBJ2-7; D gene uncertain. V shed 7 bases and J shed 2 bases, with 12 bases lying between them. CDR3 length: 13 amino acids. Germline V CDR1 and CDR2: SNHLY, FYNNEI. DNA for the CDR3: TGTGCCAGCAACGAGTTTAGAGCCTACGAGCAGTACTTC. The encoded protein is CASNEFRAYEQYF.

V usage is TRBV7-8 and J usage is TRBJ2-3, with 7 bases that match TRBD2. V lost 6 bases, J lost 2 bases, and 8 bases stayed unmatched. The CDR3 extends over 15 amino acids. The germline gives CDR1 SGHVS, CDR2 FQNEAQ. The CDR3 sequence is CASRSTSEYTDTQYF. For the CDR3, the DNA is TGTGCCAGCAGGTCCACTAGCGAATACACAGATACGCAGTATTTT.

This clone was counted once. This chain links TRBV4-1 with TRBJ1-6; D gene unclear. This CDR3 region has 15 residues. Trimming left V 1 base short and J 10 bases short, with 14 bases between. From germline, CDR1 is MGHRA and CDR2 YSYEKL. The CDR3 DNA sequence: TGCGCCAGCAGCCAAGTGGCGGGGATTATCTCACCCCTCCACTTT. Translated: CASSQVAGIISPLHF.

This rearrangement joins TRBV28 to TRBJ1-5; no definite D call. Germline lookup yields CDR1 MDHEN and CDR2 SYDVKM. V lost 8 bases to trimming and J lost 1 base, with 12 bases between them. CDR3 size: 14 residues. CDR3 in amino acids: CASSQRRSNQPQHF. The CDR3 DNA reads as TGTGCCAGCTCGCAACGGCGGAGCAATCAGCCCCAGCATTTT.

The rearrangement joins TRBV2 to TRBJ2-7, with 9 bases identical to TRBD1. The CDR3 is 13 residues long. Trimming at V came to 11 bases and at J to 6 bases, leaving 11 bases not matched to a gene. Germline V gene lookup returns CDR1 SNHLY and CDR2 FYNNEI. The CDR3 loop reads CAGSGTGFSEQYF. CDR3 nucleotides: TGTGCCGGGTCCGGGACAGGGTTCTCCGAGCAGTACTTC.